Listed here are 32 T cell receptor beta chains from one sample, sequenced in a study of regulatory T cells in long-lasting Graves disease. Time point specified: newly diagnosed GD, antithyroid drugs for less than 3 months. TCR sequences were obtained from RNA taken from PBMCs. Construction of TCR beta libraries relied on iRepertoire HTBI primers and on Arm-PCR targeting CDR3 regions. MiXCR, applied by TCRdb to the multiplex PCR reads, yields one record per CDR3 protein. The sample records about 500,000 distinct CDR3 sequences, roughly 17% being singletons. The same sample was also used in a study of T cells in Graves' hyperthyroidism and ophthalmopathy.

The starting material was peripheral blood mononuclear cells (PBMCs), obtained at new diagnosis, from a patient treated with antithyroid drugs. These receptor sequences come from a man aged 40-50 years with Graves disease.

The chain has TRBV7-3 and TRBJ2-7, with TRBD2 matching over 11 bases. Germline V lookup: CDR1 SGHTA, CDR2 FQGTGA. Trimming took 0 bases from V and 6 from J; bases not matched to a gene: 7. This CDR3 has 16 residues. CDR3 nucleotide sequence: TGTGCCAGCAGCTTAACGTGGGGTCTAGCGGGAGGCGAGCAGTACTTC. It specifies CASSLTWGLAGGEQYF.

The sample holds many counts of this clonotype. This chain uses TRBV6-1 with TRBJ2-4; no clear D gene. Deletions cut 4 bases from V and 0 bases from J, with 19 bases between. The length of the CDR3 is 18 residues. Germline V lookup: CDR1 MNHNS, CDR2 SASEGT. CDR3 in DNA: TGTGCCAGCAGTGCCCAGAGGCCGGGCCTGATAGCCAAAAACATTCAGTACTTC. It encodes CASSAQRPGLIAKNIQYF.

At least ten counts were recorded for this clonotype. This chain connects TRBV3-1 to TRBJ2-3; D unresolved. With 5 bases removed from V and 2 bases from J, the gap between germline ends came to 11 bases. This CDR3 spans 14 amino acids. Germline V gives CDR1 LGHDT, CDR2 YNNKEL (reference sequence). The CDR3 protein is CASSLFPITDTQYF. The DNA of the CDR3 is TGTGCCAGCAGCTTATTTCCGATCACAGATACGCAGTATTTT.

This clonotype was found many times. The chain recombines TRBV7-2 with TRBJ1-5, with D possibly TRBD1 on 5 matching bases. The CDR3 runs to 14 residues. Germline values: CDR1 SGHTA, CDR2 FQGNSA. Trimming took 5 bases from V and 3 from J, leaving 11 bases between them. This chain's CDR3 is CASSPQGTNQPQHF. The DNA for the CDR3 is TGTGCCAGCAGCCCGCAGGGTACCAATCAGCCCCAGCATTTT.

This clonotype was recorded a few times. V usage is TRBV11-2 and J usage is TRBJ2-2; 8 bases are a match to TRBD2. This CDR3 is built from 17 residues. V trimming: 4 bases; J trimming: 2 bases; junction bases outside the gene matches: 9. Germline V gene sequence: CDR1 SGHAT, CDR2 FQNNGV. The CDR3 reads CASSSHLSGGNTGELFF. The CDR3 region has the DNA TGTGCCAGCAGCTCCCATCTGAGCGGGGGTAACACCGGGGAGCTGTTTTTT.

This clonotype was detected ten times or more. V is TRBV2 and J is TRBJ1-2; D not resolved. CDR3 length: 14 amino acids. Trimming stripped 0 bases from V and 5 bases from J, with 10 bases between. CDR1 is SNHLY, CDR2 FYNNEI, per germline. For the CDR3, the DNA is TGTGCCAGCAGTGAAGCGGTGGAAGGATATGGCTACACCTTC. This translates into CASSEAVEGYGYTF.

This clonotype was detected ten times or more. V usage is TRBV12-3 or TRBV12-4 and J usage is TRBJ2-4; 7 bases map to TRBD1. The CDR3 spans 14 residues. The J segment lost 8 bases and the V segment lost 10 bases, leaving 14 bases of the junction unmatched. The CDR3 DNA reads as TGTGCCATCATGGACAGGCAAAATTCCGACATTCAGTACTTC. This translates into CAIMDRQNSDIQYF.

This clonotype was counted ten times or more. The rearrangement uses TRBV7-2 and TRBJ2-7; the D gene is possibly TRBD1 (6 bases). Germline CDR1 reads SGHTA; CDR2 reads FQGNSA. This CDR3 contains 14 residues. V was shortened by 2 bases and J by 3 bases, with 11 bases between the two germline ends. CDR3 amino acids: CASSLLGAIYEQYF. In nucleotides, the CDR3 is TGTGCCAGCAGCTTATTGGGGGCAATCTACGAGCAGTACTTC.

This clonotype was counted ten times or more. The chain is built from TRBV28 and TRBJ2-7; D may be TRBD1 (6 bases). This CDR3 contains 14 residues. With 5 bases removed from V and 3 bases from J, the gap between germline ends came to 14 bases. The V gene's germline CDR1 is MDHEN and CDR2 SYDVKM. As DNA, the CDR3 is TGTGCCAGCAGTCTTCCGGGACAACTCTACGAGCAGTACTTC. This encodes CASSLPGQLYEQYF. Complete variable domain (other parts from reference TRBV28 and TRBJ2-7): DVKVTQSSRYLVKRTGEKVFLECVQDMDHENMFWYRQDPGLGLRLIYFSYDVKMKEKGDIPEGYSVSREKKERFSLILESASTNQTSMYLCASSLPGQLYEQYFGPGTRLTVT.

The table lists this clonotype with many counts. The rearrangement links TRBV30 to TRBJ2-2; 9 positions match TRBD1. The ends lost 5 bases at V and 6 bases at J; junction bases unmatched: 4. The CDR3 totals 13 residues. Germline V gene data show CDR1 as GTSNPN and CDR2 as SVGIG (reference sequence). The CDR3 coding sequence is TGTGCCTGGGGGACAGGGTGGGCCGGGGAGCTGTTTTTT. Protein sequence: CAWGTGWAGELFF.

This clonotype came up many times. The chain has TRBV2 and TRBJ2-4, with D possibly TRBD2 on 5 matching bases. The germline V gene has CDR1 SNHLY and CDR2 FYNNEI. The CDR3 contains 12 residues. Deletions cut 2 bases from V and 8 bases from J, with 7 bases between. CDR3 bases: TGTGCCAGCAGTGAACAGGAGGACATTCAGTACTTC. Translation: CASSEQEDIQYF.

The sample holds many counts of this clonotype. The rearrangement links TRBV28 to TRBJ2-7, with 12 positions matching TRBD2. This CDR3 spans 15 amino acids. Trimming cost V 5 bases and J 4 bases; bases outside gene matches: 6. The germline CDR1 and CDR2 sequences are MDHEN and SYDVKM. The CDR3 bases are TGTGCCAGCAGTATGACTAGCGGGGGTTGGTACGAGCAGTACTTC. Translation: CASSMTSGGWYEQYF.

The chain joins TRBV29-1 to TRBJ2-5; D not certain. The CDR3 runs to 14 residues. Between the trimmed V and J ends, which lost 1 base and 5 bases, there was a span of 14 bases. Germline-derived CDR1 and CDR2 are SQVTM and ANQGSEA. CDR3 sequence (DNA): TGCAGCGTTGAAGGGGCTGAAGGGCAGGAGACCCAGTACTTC. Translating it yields CSVEGAEGQETQYF. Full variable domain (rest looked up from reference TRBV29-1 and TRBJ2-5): SAVISQKPSRDICQRGTSLTIQCQVDSQVTMMFWYRQQPGQSLTLIATANQGSEATYESGFVIDKFPISRPNLTFSTLTVSNMSPEDSSIYLCSVEGAEGQETQYFGPGTRLLVL.

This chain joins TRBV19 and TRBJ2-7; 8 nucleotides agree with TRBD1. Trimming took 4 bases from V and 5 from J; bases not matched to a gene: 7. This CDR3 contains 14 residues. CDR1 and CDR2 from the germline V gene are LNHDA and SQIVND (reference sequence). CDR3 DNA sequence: TGTGCCAGTAGTACTGGCAGGGGGCTCGACGAGCAGTACTTC. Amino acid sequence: CASSTGRGLDEQYF.

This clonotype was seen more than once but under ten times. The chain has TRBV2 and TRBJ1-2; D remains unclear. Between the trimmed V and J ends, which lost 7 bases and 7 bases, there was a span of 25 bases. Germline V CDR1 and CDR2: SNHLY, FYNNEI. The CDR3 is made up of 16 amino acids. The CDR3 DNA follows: TGTGCCAGCACACGAGGAGACCGAGTCTCTTTTTTTGGCTACACCTTC. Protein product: CASTRGDRVSFFGYTF.

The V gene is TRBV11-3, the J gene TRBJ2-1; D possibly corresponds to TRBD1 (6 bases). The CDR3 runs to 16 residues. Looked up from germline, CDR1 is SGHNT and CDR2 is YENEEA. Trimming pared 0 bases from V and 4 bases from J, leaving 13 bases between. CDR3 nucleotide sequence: TGTGCCAGCAGCTTAGAGGGGGCGGAACCATACAATGAGCAGTTCTTC. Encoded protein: CASSLEGAEPYNEQFF.

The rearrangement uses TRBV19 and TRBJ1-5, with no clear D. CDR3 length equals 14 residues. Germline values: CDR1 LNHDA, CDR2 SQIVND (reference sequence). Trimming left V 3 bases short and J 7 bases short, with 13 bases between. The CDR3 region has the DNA TGTGCCAGTAGTATTACGGCTTCCCGGCAGCCCCAGCATTTT. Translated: CASSITASRQPQHF.

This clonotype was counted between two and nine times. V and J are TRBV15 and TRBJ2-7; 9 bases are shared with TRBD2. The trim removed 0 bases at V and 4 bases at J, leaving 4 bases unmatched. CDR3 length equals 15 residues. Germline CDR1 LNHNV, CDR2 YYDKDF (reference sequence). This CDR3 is CATSRDSTSGYEQYF. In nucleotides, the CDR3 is TGTGCCACCAGCAGAGATTCGACTAGCGGTTACGAGCAGTACTTC.

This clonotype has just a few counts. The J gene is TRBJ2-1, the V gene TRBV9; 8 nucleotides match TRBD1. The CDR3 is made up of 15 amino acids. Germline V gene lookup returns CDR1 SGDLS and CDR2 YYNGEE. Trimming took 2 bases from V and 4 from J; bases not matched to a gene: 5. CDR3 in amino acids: CASSVDRGLYNEQFF. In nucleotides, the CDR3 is TGTGCCAGCAGCGTTGACAGGGGATTATACAATGAGCAGTTCTTC.

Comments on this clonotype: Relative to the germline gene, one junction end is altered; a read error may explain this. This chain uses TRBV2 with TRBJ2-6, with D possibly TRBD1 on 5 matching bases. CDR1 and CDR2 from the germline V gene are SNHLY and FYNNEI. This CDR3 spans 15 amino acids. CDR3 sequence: CASSYLTSGANALTF. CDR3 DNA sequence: TGTGCCAGCAGTTATCTGACCTCTGGGGCCAACGCCCTGACTTTC.

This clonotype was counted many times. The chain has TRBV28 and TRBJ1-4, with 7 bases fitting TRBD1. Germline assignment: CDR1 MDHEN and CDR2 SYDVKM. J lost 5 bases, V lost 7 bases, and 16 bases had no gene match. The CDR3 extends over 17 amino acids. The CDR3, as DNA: TGTGCCAGCAACACTCCGGGGACGAGGGGGCGAAATGAAAAACTGTTTTTT. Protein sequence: CASNTPGTRGRNEKLFF.

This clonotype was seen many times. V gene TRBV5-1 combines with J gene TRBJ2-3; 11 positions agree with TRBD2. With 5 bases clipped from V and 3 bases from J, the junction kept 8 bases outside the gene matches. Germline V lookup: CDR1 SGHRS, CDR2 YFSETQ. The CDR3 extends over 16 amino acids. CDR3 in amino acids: CASSSASGRITDTQYF. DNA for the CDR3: TGCGCCAGCAGTTCCGCTAGCGGGAGGATAACAGATACGCAGTATTTT.

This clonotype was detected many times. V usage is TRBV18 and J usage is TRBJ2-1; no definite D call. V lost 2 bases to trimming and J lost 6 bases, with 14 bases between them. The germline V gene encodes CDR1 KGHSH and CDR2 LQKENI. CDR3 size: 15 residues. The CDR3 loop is CASSPFVEVSNEQFF. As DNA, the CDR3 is TGTGCCAGCTCACCATTTGTCGAAGTGAGCAATGAGCAGTTCTTC.

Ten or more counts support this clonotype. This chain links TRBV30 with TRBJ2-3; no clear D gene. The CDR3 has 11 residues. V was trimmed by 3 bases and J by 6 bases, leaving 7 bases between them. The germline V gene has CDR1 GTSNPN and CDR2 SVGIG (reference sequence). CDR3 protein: CAWSQSDTQYF. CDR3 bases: TGTGCCTGGAGCCAATCGGATACGCAGTATTTT. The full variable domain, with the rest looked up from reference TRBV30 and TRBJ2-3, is SQTIHQWPATLVQPVGSPLSLECTVEGTSNPNLYWYRQAAGRGLQLLFYSVGIGQISSEVPQNLSASRPQDRQFILSSKKLLLSDSGFYLCAWSQSDTQYFGPGTRLTVL.

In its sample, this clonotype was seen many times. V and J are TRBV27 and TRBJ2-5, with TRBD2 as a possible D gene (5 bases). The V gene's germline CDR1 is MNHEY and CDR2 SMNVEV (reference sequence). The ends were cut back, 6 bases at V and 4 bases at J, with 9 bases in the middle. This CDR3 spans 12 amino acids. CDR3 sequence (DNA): TGTGCCAGCAGAGACTACGGAGAGACCCAGTACTTC. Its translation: CASRDYGETQYF.

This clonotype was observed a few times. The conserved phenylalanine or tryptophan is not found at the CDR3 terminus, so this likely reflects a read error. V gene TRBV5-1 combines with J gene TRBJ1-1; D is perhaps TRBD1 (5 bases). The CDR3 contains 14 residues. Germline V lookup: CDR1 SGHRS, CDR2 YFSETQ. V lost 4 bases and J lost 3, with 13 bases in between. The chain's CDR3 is CASSRGGDDTEAFL. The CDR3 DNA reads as TGCGCCAGCAGCCGCGGAGGGGACGACACTGAAGCTTTCCTT.

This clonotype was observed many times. The CDR3 DNA is TGCAGTGCGATCCCGTTGGCGATCCATAGTCCATACTACGAGCAGTACTTC. As protein: CSAIPLAIHSPYYEQYF. This rearrangement joins TRBV20-1 to TRBJ2-7; D unclear. CDR3 size: 17 residues. The V gene lost 6 bases and the J gene lost 3 bases, with 27 bases spanning the gap. Germline values: CDR1 DFQATT, CDR2 SNEGSKA (reference sequence).

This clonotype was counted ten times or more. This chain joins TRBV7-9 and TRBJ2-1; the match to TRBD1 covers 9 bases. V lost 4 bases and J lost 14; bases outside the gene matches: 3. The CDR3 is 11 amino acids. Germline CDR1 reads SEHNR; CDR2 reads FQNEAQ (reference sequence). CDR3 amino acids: CASSSGQGKFF. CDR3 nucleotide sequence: TGTGCCAGCAGCTCGGGACAGGGAAAGTTCTTC.

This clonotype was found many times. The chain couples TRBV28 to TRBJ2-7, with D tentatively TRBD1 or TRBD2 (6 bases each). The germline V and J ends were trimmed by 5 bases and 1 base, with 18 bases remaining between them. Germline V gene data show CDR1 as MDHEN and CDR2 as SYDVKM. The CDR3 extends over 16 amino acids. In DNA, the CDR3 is TGTGCCAGCAGTACTAGGGGGGACCCTCATTCCTACGAGCAGTACTTC. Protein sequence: CASSTRGDPHSYEQYF.

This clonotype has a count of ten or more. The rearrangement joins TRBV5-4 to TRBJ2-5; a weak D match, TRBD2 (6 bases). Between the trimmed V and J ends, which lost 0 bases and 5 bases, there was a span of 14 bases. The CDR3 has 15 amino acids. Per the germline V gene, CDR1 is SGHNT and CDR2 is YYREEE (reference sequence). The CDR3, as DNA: TGTGCCAGCAGCTTGGGCGGGGCGACGTTGGAGACCCAGTACTTC. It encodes CASSLGGATLETQYF.

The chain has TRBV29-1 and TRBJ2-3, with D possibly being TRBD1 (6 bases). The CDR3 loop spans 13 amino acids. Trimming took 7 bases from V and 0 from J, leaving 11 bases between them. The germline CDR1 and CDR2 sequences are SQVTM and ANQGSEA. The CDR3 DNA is TGCAGCGGTATAGGGGGAAGCACAGATACGCAGTATTTT. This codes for CSGIGGSTDTQYF.

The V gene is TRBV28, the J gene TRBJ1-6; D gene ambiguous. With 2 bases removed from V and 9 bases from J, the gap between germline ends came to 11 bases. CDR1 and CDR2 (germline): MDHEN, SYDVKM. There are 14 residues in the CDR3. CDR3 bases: TGTGCCAGCAGTTTAGGTGGTCTGGGTTCACCCCTCCACTTT. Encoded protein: CASSLGGLGSPLHF.